Each of the 15 T cell receptor beta chains below was sequenced from the same sample in a study of response to subunit inactivated influenza vaccine. MiXCR was run by TCRdb on the RT-PCR reads, yielding one entry per CDR3 protein. The repertoire includes approximately 310,000 distinct CDR3 sequences, 21% of them detected once, and around 9.6% sits in the top ten. The sequencing here drew on PBMCs from blood, taken 21 months after vaccination. Receptors originate from a man between 50 and 75 years old who received an inactivated influenza vaccine.

The chain joins TRBV20-1 to TRBJ2-1; 9 nucleotides match TRBD1. Germline CDR1 is DFQATT and CDR2 is SNEGSKA (reference sequence). The length of the CDR3 is 16 residues. V dropped 3 bases and J dropped 2; count of bases not matched to a gene: 8. CDR3 sequence: CSASRVGTGTYNEQFF. CDR3 in DNA: TGCAGTGCTAGTAGGGTCGGGACAGGGACCTACAATGAGCAGTTCTTC.

This chain joins TRBV5-1 and TRBJ2-3; 10 bases align to TRBD2. The CDR3 consists of 15 residues. V shed 2 bases and J 4 bases; nucleotides not matched to a gene: 4. Germline CDR1 SGHRS, CDR2 YFSETQ. The CDR3 reads CASSFLSGGPDTQYF. DNA of the CDR3: TGCGCCAGCAGCTTCCTTAGCGGGGGGCCAGATACGCAGTATTTT. The whole variable domain, filled in from reference TRBV5-1 and TRBJ2-3, reads KAGVTQTPRYLIKTRGQQVTLSCSPISGHRSVSWYQQTPGQGLQFLFEYFSETQRNKGNFPGRFSGRQFSNSRSEMNVSTLELGDSALYLCASSFLSGGPDTQYFGPGTRLTVL.

The chain has TRBV19 and TRBJ1-5, with D unclear. The CDR3 extends over 14 amino acids. Germline CDR1 reads LNHDA; CDR2 reads SQIVND (reference sequence). The ends were cut back, 6 bases at V and 5 bases at J, with 14 bases in the middle. This CDR3 is CASRRELGDQPQHF. The CDR3 DNA reads TGTGCCAGTAGGAGGGAGCTTGGGGATCAGCCCCAGCATTTT.

The sample holds a few counts of this clonotype. The chain joins TRBV4-2 to TRBJ1-1; D unclear. V lost 1 base and J lost 11, with 20 bases in between. CDR3 length: 15 residues. From germline, CDR1 is LGHNA and CDR2 YNFKEQ. CDR3 DNA: TGTGCCAGCAGCCAAGCCCCTGGCGGTGAGTGGAATGCTTTCTTT. Amino acids: CASSQAPGGEWNAFF.

This clonotype was counted a few times. The chain uses TRBV14 and TRBJ1-5, with a tentative D call TRBD1 (5 bases). Trimming removed 1 base from V and 5 bases from J, with 15 bases in between. In germline, CDR1 is SGHDN, CDR2 FVKESK. The CDR3 has 16 amino acids. The CDR3 nucleotides read TGTGCCAGCAGCCAAGGCGGGGACCCTGGCGATCAGCCCCAGCATTTT. It codes for CASSQGGDPGDQPQHF.

This clonotype has just a few counts. V is TRBV4-2 and J is TRBJ2-4, with 7 positions matching TRBD2. Germline V lookup: CDR1 LGHNA, CDR2 YNFKEQ. The CDR3 loop spans 16 amino acids. V trimming: 0 bases; J trimming: 0 bases; junction bases outside the gene matches: 2. The CDR3 here is CASSQDRGRAKNIQYF. Here the CDR3 DNA reads TGTGCCAGCAGCCAAGATCGCGGGAGAGCCAAAAACATTCAGTACTTC.

The J gene is TRBJ2-5, the V gene TRBV7-2, with D perhaps TRBD1 (6 bases). Deletions cut 5 bases from V and 4 bases from J, with 11 bases between. In germline, CDR1 is SGHTA, CDR2 FQGNSA. This CDR3 is built from 13 residues. The CDR3, as DNA: TGTGCCAGCAGCGGGACAACCGGAGAGACCCAGTACTTC. Amino acid sequence: CASSGTTGETQYF.

The V gene is TRBV6-1, the J gene TRBJ1-1, with unresolved D. The CDR3 is 14 residues long. V lost 9 bases to trimming and J lost 3 bases, with 17 bases between them. Germline V gene data show CDR1 as MNHNS and CDR2 as SASEGT. CDR3 amino acids: CASKESRSYTEAFF. The DNA of the CDR3 is TGTGCCAGTAAAGAGAGCAGATCGTACACTGAAGCTTTCTTT.

The rearrangement uses TRBV7-6 and TRBJ2-1; D call uncertain. The V end lost 2 bases, the J end lost 3 bases, and 11 bases lay between the germline ends. Looked up from germline, CDR1 is SGHVS and CDR2 is FNYEAQ. The CDR3 loop spans 15 amino acids. The CDR3 loop is CASSLRSPGYNEQFF. CDR3 nucleotides: TGTGCCAGCAGCTTACGGTCTCCGGGCTACAATGAGCAGTTCTTC. The full variable domain, its missing parts supplied by reference TRBV7-6 and TRBJ2-1, is GAGVSQSPRYKVTKRGQDVALRCDPISGHVSLYWYRQALGQGPEFLTYFNYEAQQDKSGLPNDRFSAERPEGSISTLTIQRTEQRDSAMYRCASSLRSPGYNEQFFGPGTRLTVL.

Only a few counts were recorded for this clonotype. The chain links TRBV28 to TRBJ2-5; D perhaps matches TRBD1 (5 bases). V was pared by 5 bases and J by 1 base, with 14 bases between. Germline V gives CDR1 MDHEN, CDR2 SYDVKM. The CDR3 totals 15 residues. CDR3 nucleotides: TGTGCCAGCAGTCCCCTTGACAGAATCCAAGAGACCCAGTACTTC. Protein sequence: CASSPLDRIQETQYF.

This clonotype occurred many times. The V gene is TRBV5-1, the J gene TRBJ1-6; 8 bases align to TRBD1. Germline trimming cut 5 bases from V and 0 bases from J; bases unmatched to any gene: 16. The CDR3 is 20 amino acids. CDR1 SGHRS and CDR2 YFSETQ come from the germline V gene. CDR3: CASRPHPGQASSSYNSPLHF. The CDR3 DNA sequence: TGCGCCAGCAGGCCCCATCCGGGACAGGCGTCAAGCTCCTATAATTCACCCCTCCACTTT.

V usage is TRBV20-1 and J usage is TRBJ2-5; TRBD2 matches at 14 bases. This CDR3 is 17 amino acids long. The germline CDR1 and CDR2 sequences are DFQATT and SNEGSKA (reference sequence). Trimming removed 5 bases from V and 1 base from J; junction bases left unmatched: 9. The CDR3 is CSAARLAGGISQETQYF. The DNA for the CDR3 is TGCAGTGCTGCCAGACTAGCGGGGGGGATCAGCCAAGAGACCCAGTACTTC.

The V and J genes are TRBV20-1 and TRBJ1-5, with 8 bases that match TRBD1. Germline CDR1 DFQATT, CDR2 SNEGSKA (reference sequence). This CDR3 has 15 amino acids. V lost 5 bases to trimming and J lost 2 bases; unmatched junction nucleotides: 8. CDR3 loop: CSAGQGQGRNQPQHF. The CDR3 coding sequence is TGCAGTGCTGGCCAAGGACAGGGCCGCAATCAGCCCCAGCATTTT.

The CDR3 DNA is TGTGCCAGCAGTTCCACGAACCCGAACACCGGGGAGCTGTTTTTT. The encoded protein is CASSSTNPNTGELFF. The chain joins TRBV28 to TRBJ2-2, with D hard to call. CDR1 and CDR2 (germline): MDHEN, SYDVKM. This CDR3 region has 15 residues. The V end was cut by 4 bases, the J end by 0 bases, with 9 bases between.

The chain is built from TRBV2 and TRBJ2-2; 11 bases line up with TRBD2. Unmatched junction bases numbered 0, after V lost 6 bases and J lost 0 bases. The CDR3 has 15 amino acids. Germline loops: CDR1 SNHLY, CDR2 FYNNEI. In DNA form, the CDR3 reads TGTGCCAGCAGGGGACTAGCGGCGAACACCGGGGAGCTGTTTTTT. It encodes CASRGLAANTGELFF. Supplemented by reference TRBV2 and TRBJ2-2, the full variable domain reads EPEVTQTPSHQVTQMGQEVILRCVPISNHLYFYWYRQILGQKVEFLVSFYNNEISEKSEIFDDQFSVERPDGSNFTLKIRSTKLEDSAMYFCASRGLAANTGELFFGEGSRLTVL.